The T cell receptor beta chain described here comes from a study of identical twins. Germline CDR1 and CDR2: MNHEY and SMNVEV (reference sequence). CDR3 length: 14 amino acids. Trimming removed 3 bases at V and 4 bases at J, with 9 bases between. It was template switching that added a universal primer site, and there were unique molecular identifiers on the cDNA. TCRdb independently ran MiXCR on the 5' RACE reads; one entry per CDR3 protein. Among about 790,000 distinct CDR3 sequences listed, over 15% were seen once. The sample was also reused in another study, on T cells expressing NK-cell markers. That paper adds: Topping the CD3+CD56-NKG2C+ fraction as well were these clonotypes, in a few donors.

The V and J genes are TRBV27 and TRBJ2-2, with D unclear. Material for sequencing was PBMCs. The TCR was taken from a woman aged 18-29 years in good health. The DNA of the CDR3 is TGTGCCAGCAGTTTGCGGCAAAGCACCGGGGAGCTGTTTTTT. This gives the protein CASSLRQSTGELFF.